The 21 T cell receptor beta chains reported below all come from one sample, sequenced in a study of blood T cell repertoires in COVID-19. Method: immunoSEQ multiplex PCR; TCRdb's copy keeps in-frame clones and lacks some. The sample yields hundreds of thousands of clones, around 89% seen once. Input material: PBMCs or T cells enriched from blood (not recorded which). The receptors derive from a woman aged 40-49 years who had recovered from COVID-19.

The gene calls are TRBV30 and TRBJ2-1; possible D gene TRBD2, 5 bases. V was shortened by 3 bases and J by 9 bases, with 15 bases between the two germline ends. Germline-derived CDR1 and CDR2 are GTSNPN and SVGIG (reference sequence). The CDR3 runs 13 residues. Here the CDR3 reads CAWSPNEGIEQFF. In DNA form, the CDR3 reads TGTGCCTGGAGCCCAAATGAGGGTATTGAGCAGTTCTTC.

The CDR3 reads CASSDPGGSNYGYTF. As DNA, the CDR3 is TGTGCCAGCAGCGACCCAGGGGGTTCTAACTATGGCTACACCTTC. The rearrangement uses TRBV7-2 and TRBJ1-2; TRBD1 matches at 7 bases. The germline gives CDR1 SGHTA, CDR2 FQGNSA. Losses at the gene ends were 5 bases for V and 0 bases for J; bases not matched to a gene: 6. The CDR3 runs to 15 residues. The full variable domain, with the rest looked up from reference TRBV7-2 and TRBJ1-2, is GAGVSQSPSNKVTEKGKDVELRCDPISGHTALYWYRQSLGQGLEFLIYFQGNSAPDKSGLPSDRFSAERTGGSVSTLTIQRTQQEDSAVYLCASSDPGGSNYGYTFGSGTRLTVV.

The rearrangement links TRBV10-3 to TRBJ2-5; 15 bases are a match to TRBD2. The CDR3 is 18 residues long. J gave up 5 bases and V 5 bases, and 12 bases lay outside the gene matches. Germline assignment: CDR1 ENHRY and CDR2 SYGVKD. The CDR3 nucleotides read TGTGCCATCAGTAATGCCGGGACTAGCGGGGGGCATGATGAGACCCAGTACTTC. Protein product: CAISNAGTSGGHDETQYF.

V gene TRBV18 combines with J gene TRBJ2-7, with a weak D call TRBD1 (5 bases). With 6 bases removed from V and 6 bases from J, the gap between germline ends came to 18 bases. The CDR3 covers 14 residues. The germline V gene has CDR1 KGHSH and CDR2 LQKENI. CDR3 in amino acids: CASSPQGRDREQYF. The CDR3 DNA sequence: TGTGCCAGCTCCCCGCAGGGCAGGGATCGCGAGCAGTACTTC.

The chain carries TRBV20-1 and TRBJ2-5, with a possible D match to TRBD1 (5 bases). The germline V and J ends were trimmed by 3 bases and 1 base, with 12 bases remaining between them. Germline V CDR1 and CDR2: DFQATT, SNEGSKA (reference sequence). The CDR3 is 14 residues long. CDR3 coding DNA: TGCAGTGCTAGTACAGGTTTGCCCCAAGAGACCCAGTACTTC. As protein: CSASTGLPQETQYF.

The chain combines TRBV29-1 with TRBJ2-1; TRBD2 matches at 8 bases. Germline lookup yields CDR1 SQVTM and CDR2 ANQGSEA. The CDR3 covers 13 residues. V dropped 3 bases and J dropped 7; count of bases not matched to a gene: 5. The chain's CDR3 is CSVEAQRGNEQFF. As DNA, the CDR3 is TGCAGCGTTGAGGCGCAGCGGGGGAATGAGCAGTTCTTC.

This clone was counted once. The chain employs TRBV18 and TRBJ1-5, with D tentatively TRBD1 (5 bases). The CDR3 covers 15 residues. CDR1 is KGHSH and CDR2 is LQKENI in the germline V gene. V lost 5 bases and J 0 bases, leaving 11 bases between the germline ends. The CDR3 reads CASSATVPSNQPQHF. The CDR3 region has the DNA TGTGCCAGCTCAGCGACAGTGCCTAGCAATCAGCCCCAGCATTTT.

This chain connects TRBV3-1 (or the pseudogene TRBV3-2) to TRBJ2-5, with 8 nucleotides matching TRBD2. Trimming removed 4 bases from V and 5 bases from J; junction bases left unmatched: 6. Germline CDR1 reads LGHDT; CDR2 reads YNNKEL (reference sequence). This CDR3 is 14 amino acids long. The chain's CDR3 is CASSPGTGGETQYF. CDR3 sequence (DNA): TGTGCCAGCAGCCCAGGGACGGGGGGGGAGACCCAGTACTTC.

This chain joins TRBV7-2 and TRBJ1-3; no firm D call. Germline CDR1 is SGHTA and CDR2 is FQGNSA. This CDR3 has 19 residues. The V gene lost 5 bases and the J gene lost 4 bases, with 27 bases spanning the gap. The CDR3 protein is CASSPEGGVRVPSGNTIYF. The CDR3 nucleotides read TGTGCCAGCAGCCCTGAAGGCGGAGTTCGAGTCCCTTCAGGAAACACCATATATTTT.

The chain couples TRBV2 to TRBJ1-1; no clear D. Per the germline V gene, CDR1 is SNHLY and CDR2 is FYNNEI. The CDR3 runs 15 residues. With 2 bases removed from V and 2 bases from J, the gap between germline ends came to 12 bases. This chain's CDR3 is CASSEIEQSNTEAFF. The CDR3 DNA is TGTGCCAGCAGTGAAATTGAACAGAGTAACACTGAAGCTTTCTTT.

This sequence joins TRBV4-1 and TRBJ1-1; weak D call: TRBD1 (5 bases). Trimming removed 6 bases from V and 8 bases from J, with 19 bases in between. Germline V lookup: CDR1 MGHRA, CDR2 YSYEKL. The CDR3 consists of 14 residues. The CDR3 coding sequence is TGCGCCAGCAGTCCGAGTGGGGGGATCGGGGAAGCTTTCTTT. Encoded protein: CASSPSGGIGEAFF.

This chain connects TRBV4-3 to TRBJ2-1; D is undetermined. Germline lookup yields CDR1 LGHNA and CDR2 YSLEER. V lost 0 bases and J 8 bases, leaving 8 bases between the germline ends. The CDR3 length is 13 residues. CDR3 nucleotides: TGCGCCAGCAGCCAAGATTATTTCGATGAGCAGTTCTTC. Its protein is CASSQDYFDEQFF.

The J gene is TRBJ2-1, the V gene TRBV24-1; the D is unclear. The CDR3 has 12 residues. CDR1 and CDR2 from the germline V gene are KGHDR and SFDVKD. Deletions cut 10 bases from V and 6 bases from J, with 12 bases between. The CDR3 DNA reads TGTGCCACACTCTCATCCGCCAATGAGCAGTTCTTC. This encodes CATLSSANEQFF.

Only one count was recorded for this clone. The chain carries TRBV5-6 and TRBJ2-7, with D unresolved. In germline, CDR1 is SGHDT, CDR2 YYEEEE. The CDR3 length is 13 residues. V lost 2 bases to trimming and J lost 7 bases, with 13 bases between them. The CDR3 region has the DNA TGTGCCAGCAGCTTTGAACTACTGCGGGAGCAGTACTTC. Its translation is CASSFELLREQYF.

The genes are TRBV7-8 and TRBJ2-7, with 8 nucleotides matching TRBD1. From germline, CDR1 is SGHVS and CDR2 FQNEAQ. The CDR3 has 16 amino acids. With 5 bases clipped from V and 0 bases from J, the junction kept 9 bases outside the gene matches. CDR3 sequence reads: CASSPPDRVYSYEQYF. CDR3 coding DNA: TGTGCCAGCAGCCCACCGGACAGGGTGTACTCCTACGAGCAGTACTTC.

The chain has TRBV28 and TRBJ1-2, with TRBD1 matching over 11 bases. Germline trimming cut 4 bases from V and 4 bases from J; bases unmatched to any gene: 5. CDR3 length equals 15 residues. Germline values: CDR1 MDHEN, CDR2 SYDVKM. In DNA, the CDR3 is TGTGCCAGCAGTTGGGGGACAGGGGGAGGCTATGGCTACACCTTC. Its translation: CASSWGTGGGYGYTF.

The genes are TRBV7-2 and TRBJ1-2, with D tentatively TRBD1 (6 bases). CDR3 length: 15 amino acids. V lost 3 bases, J lost 4 bases, and 15 bases lay in between. Germline CDR1 is SGHTA and CDR2 is FQGNSA. The CDR3, as DNA: TGTGCCAGCAGCTTTCCCATGGGACAAACCTATGGCTACACCTTC. As protein: CASSFPMGQTYGYTF. The full variable domain, in which reference TRBV7-2 and TRBJ1-2 provide the parts outside the CDR3, is GAGVSQSPSNKVTEKGKDVELRCDPISGHTALYWYRQSLGQGLEFLIYFQGNSAPDKSGLPSDRFSAERTGGSVSTLTIQRTQQEDSAVYLCASSFPMGQTYGYTFGSGTRLTVV.

This chain connects TRBV12-3 or TRBV12-4 to TRBJ2-7; D is possibly TRBD2 (5 bases). With 5 bases removed from V and 6 bases from J, the gap between germline ends came to 14 bases. The CDR3 spans 13 residues. The CDR3, as DNA: TGTGCCAGCAGTCTCTTGAGGGAGTTCGAGCAGTACTTC. Translated, it gives CASSLLREFEQYF.

The V call is TRBV4-1, the J call TRBJ1-1, with D perhaps TRBD1 (5 bases). V was pared by 1 base and J by 1 base, with 13 bases between. The CDR3 is 16 residues long. Germline V gene data show CDR1 as MGHRA and CDR2 as YSYEKL. CDR3 in DNA: TGCGCCAGCAGCCAAGGGGAGGGGCGGGGGAACACTGAAGCTTTCTTT. It translates to CASSQGEGRGNTEAFF.

This clone was detected once. This chain uses TRBV21-1 with TRBJ2-7; TRBD2, as called in the table, went unchecked against the DNA. TRBV21-1 constitutes a pseudogene. This CDR3 has 13 amino acids. As DNA, the CDR3 is TGTGCCAGCAGCCCACCTACCCCCTACGAGCAGTACTTC. Translation gives CASSPPTPYEQYF.

The J gene is TRBJ1-1, the V gene TRBV7-8; D is perhaps TRBD1 (5 bases). The CDR3 contains 13 residues. V was shortened by 5 bases and J by 4 bases, with 11 bases between the two germline ends. The germline V gene encodes CDR1 SGHVS and CDR2 FQNEAQ. This CDR3 is CASSLDRSTEAFF. The CDR3 nucleotides are TGTGCCAGCAGCCTCGACAGAAGCACTGAAGCTTTCTTT.